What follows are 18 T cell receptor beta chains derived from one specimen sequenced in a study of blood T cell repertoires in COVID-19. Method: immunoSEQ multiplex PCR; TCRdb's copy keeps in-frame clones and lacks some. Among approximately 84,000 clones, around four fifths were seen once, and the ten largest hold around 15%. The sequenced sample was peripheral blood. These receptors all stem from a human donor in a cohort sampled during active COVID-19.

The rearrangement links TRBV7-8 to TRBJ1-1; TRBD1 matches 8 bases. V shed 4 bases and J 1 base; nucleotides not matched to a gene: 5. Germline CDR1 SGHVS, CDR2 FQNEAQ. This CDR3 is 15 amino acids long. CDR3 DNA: TGTGCCAGCAGCTCAGGACAGGGTGGGAACACTGAAGCTTTCTTT. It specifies CASSSGQGGNTEAFF.

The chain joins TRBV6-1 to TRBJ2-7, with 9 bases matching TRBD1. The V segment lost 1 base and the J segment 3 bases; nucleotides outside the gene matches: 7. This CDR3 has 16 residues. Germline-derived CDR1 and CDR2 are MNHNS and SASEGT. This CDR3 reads CASSEEVTGGIYEQYF. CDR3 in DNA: TGTGCCAGCAGTGAAGAGGTGACAGGGGGTATCTACGAGCAGTACTTC.

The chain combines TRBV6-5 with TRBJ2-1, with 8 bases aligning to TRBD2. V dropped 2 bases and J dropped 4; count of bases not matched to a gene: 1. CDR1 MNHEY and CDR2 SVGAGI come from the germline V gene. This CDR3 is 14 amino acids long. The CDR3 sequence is CASSYEREYNEQFF. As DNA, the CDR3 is TGTGCCAGCAGTTACGAGCGGGAGTACAATGAGCAGTTCTTC.

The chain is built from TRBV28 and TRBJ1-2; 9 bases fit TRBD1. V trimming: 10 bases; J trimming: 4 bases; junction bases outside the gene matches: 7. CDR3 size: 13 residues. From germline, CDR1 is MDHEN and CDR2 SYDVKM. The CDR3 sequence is CATEIQGAYGYTF. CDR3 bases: TGTGCCACCGAGATACAGGGGGCCTATGGCTACACCTTC.

The CDR3 protein is CASSQMGQGLDTIYF. The CDR3 DNA sequence: TGTGCCAGCTCACAAATGGGACAGGGATTGGACACCATATATTTT. This chain links TRBV18 with TRBJ1-3, with 9 nucleotides matching TRBD1. Germline assignment: CDR1 KGHSH and CDR2 LQKENI. There are 15 residues in the CDR3. V lost 4 bases to trimming and J lost 8 bases; unmatched junction nucleotides: 9.

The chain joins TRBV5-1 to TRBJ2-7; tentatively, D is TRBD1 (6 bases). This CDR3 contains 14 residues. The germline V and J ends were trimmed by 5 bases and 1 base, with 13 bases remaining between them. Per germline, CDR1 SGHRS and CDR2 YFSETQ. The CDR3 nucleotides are TGCGCCAGCAGACAGGGCCGTCAGTCCTACGAGCAGTACTTC. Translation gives CASRQGRQSYEQYF.

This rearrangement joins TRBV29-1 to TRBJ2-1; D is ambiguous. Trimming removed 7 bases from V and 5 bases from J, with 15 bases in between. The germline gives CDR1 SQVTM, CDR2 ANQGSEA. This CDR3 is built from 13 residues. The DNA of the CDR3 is TGCAGCGCTGTGGGCCGAGTTAACAATGAGCAGTTCTTC. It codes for CSAVGRVNNEQFF.

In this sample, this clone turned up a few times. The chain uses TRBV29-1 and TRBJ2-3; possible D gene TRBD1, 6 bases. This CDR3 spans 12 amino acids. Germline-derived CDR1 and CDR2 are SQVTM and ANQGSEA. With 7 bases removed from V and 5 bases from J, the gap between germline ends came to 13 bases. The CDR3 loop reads CSACTGKDTQYF. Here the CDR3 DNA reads TGCAGCGCATGTACAGGGAAAGATACGCAGTATTTT.

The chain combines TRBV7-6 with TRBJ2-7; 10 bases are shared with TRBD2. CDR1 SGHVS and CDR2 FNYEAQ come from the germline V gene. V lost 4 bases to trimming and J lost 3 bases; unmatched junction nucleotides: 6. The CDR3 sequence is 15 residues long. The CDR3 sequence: CASSWTSGAGYEQYF. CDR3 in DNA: TGTGCCAGCAGCTGGACTAGCGGAGCCGGCTACGAGCAGTACTTC.

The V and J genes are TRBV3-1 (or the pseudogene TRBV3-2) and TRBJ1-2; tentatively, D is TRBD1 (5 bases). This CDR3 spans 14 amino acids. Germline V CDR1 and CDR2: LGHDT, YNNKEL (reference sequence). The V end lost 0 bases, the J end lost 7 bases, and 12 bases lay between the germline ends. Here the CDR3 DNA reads TGTGCCAGCAGCCAAGAGCAGGGTATCTCTGGCTACACCTTC. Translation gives CASSQEQGISGYTF.

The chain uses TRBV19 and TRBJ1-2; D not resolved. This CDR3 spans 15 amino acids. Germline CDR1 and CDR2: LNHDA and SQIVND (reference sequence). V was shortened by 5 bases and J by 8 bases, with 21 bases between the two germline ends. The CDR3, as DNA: TGTGCCAGTAGTCCCACCACGGACCGGGAGTTGGGCTACACCTTC. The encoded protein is CASSPTTDRELGYTF.

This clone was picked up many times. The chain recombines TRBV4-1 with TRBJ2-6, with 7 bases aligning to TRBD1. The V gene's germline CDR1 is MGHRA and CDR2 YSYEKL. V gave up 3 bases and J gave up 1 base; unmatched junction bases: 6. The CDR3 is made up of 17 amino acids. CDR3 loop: CASSHIGTVSGANVLTF. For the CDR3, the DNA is TGCGCCAGCAGCCATATAGGGACAGTTTCTGGGGCCAACGTCCTGACTTTC.

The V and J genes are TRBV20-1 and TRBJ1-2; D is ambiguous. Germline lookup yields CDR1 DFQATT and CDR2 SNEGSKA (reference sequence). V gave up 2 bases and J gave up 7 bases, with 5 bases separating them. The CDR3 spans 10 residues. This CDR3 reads CSARSVGYTF. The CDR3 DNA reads TGCAGTGCTAGATCGGTTGGCTACACCTTC.

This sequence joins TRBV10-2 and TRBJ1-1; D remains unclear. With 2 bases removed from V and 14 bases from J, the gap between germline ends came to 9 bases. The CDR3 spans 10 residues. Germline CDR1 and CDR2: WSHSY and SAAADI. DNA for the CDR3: TGCGCCAGCAGTGAGGGGGAGCTCTTCTTT. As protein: CASSEGELFF.

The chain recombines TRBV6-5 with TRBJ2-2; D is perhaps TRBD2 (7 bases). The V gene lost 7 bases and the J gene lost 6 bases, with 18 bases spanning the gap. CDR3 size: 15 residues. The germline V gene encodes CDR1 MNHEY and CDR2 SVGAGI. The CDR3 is CASTPGEGLAGELFF. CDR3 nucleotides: TGTGCCAGCACCCCAGGGGAGGGGCTCGCCGGGGAGCTGTTTTTT.

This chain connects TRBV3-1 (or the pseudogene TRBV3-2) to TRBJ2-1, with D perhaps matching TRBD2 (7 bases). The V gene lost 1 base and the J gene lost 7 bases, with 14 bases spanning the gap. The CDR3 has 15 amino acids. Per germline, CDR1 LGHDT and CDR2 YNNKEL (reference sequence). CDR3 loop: CASSQGWGGNNEQFF. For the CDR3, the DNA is TGTGCCAGCAGCCAAGGTTGGGGGGGCAATAATGAGCAGTTCTTC.

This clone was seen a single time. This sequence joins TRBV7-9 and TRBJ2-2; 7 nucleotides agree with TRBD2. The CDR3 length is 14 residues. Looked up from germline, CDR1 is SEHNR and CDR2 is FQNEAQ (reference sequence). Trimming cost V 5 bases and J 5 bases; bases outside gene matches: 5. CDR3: CASSPGLVTGELFF. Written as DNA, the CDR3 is TGTGCCAGCAGCCCCGGACTAGTAACCGGGGAGCTGTTTTTT.

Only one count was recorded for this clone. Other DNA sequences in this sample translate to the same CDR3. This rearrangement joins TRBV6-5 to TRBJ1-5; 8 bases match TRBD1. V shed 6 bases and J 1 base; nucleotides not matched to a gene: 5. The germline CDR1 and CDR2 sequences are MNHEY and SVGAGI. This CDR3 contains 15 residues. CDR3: CASRAQGASNQPQHF. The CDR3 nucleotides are TGTGCCAGCAGGGCCCAGGGGGCAAGCAATCAGCCCCAGCATTTT.